The 3 T cell receptor beta chains below come from one sample, sequenced in a study of blood T cell repertoires in COVID-19. Measured with immunoSEQ multiplex PCR; TCRdb has only the in-frame clones, and not every one. The table lists 210,000 or so clones, over 75% of them singletons. Sequencing input: peripheral blood. These receptors were collected from a woman in her forties with acute or convalescent COVID-19.

The chain couples TRBV7-8 to TRBJ1-2; tentative D call: TRBD1 (5 bases). Germline V CDR1 and CDR2: SGHVS, FQNEAQ. This CDR3 region has 14 residues. With 2 bases removed from V and 5 bases from J, the gap between germline ends came to 12 bases. Written as DNA, the CDR3 is TGTGCCAGCAGCTTACATCGGGCAGGGTATGGCTACACCTTC. Translated, it gives CASSLHRAGYGYTF.

The chain links TRBV2 to TRBJ1-5, with D tentatively TRBD1 (6 bases). V lost 4 bases, J lost 5 bases, and 9 bases lay in between. CDR1 and CDR2 from the germline V gene are SNHLY and FYNNEI. The length of the CDR3 is 13 residues. The CDR3 here is CASSGGPYQPQHF. DNA for the CDR3: TGTGCCAGCAGTGGGGGGCCGTATCAGCCCCAGCATTTT.

This sequence joins TRBV29-1 and TRBJ1-1; the match to TRBD1 covers 10 bases. CDR1 SQVTM and CDR2 ANQGSEA come from the germline V gene. The CDR3 covers 12 residues. V shed 4 bases, J shed 6 bases, and the junction held 2 bases outside the gene matches. In nucleotides, the CDR3 is TGCAGCGTTGGACAGGGGGCTGCTGAAGCTTTCTTT. Amino acids: CSVGQGAAEAFF.